This passage covers 2 T cell receptor beta chains from one sample sequenced in a study of regulatory T cells in long-lasting Graves disease. iRepertoire HTBI primers and Arm-PCR of CDR3 regions built TCR beta libraries. TCRdb processed the multiplex PCR reads anew with MiXCR; each CDR3 protein has one entry. Of a few hundred thousand distinct CDR3 sequences listed, around 23% were seen once; the top ten hold roughly an eighth. The time point was: persistent/refractory GD, antithyroid drugs over 5 years with positive TRAb. With RNA extracted from PBMCs as input, the TCR library was made. Material: peripheral blood mononuclear cells (PBMCs), obtained when the disease was refractory, from a patient treated with antithyroid drugs. The receptor set was obtained from a female donor with Graves disease.

The table lists this clonotype with many counts. One junction end disagrees with the germline gene, perhaps due to a read error. The J gene is TRBJ2-5, the V gene TRBV5-1; TRBD1 matches 8 bases. CDR1 is SGHRS and CDR2 is YFSETQ in the germline V gene. The CDR3 covers 15 residues. CDR3 protein: CASSLAGQGRETQYF. The CDR3, as DNA: TGTGCCAGCAGTTTGGCTGGACAGGGTCGAGAGACCCAGTACTTC.

This clonotype showed up just a few times. This sequence joins TRBV2 and TRBJ1-5; 8 nucleotides agree with TRBD1. CDR1 SNHLY and CDR2 FYNNEI come from the germline V gene. This CDR3 has 13 amino acids. Trimming removed 6 bases from V and 7 bases from J; junction bases left unmatched: 5. CDR3 in DNA: TGTGCCAGCAGAGTGGACAGGGTCCAGCCCCAGCATTTT. Amino acid sequence: CASRVDRVQPQHF.